This section outlines one T cell receptor beta chain sequence together with its context. Its antigen is unknown. No much larger clonotype is one base removed from it; base qualities were not supplied. This sample is drawn from a study of blood T cell repertoires in COVID-19 (dated by TCRdb to about 2020). A note on the overall study: The collaborator samples originated in the United States, Italy and Spain and spanned the acute and convalescent phases of COVID-19. The prospective study material was composed of cDNA or gDNA derived from T cells, B-cell-depleted T cells, or PBMCs. The dataset comprised deeply sampled blood TCRbeta repertoires from subjects exposed to, actively infected with, or recovered from COVID-19. A freely available public database, intended as a resource for researchers studying the immune response to SARS-CoV-2, is where the repertoires were released. The samples were drawn from two sources: the first 160 participants of the ongoing ImmuneRACE study, and about 1,300 subjects contributed by 6 global collaborators. The sample metadata nearly always contained a de-identified subject ID, COVID-19 status, age in years and sex. Where HLA class I and class II types were available, the types were taken from metadata supplied by the sample provider, not from assay-based typing. Summary of the overall study and its limitations: How much clinical and demographic metadata was included differed by source and by participant, and the metadata was provided uncurated.

The immunoSEQ Assay, a bias-controlled multiplex PCR, was used to amplify TCRbeta CDR3 regions from genomic DNA. In the authors' own workflow: The number of nucleated cells in each sample was estimated from the amplification of reference gene primers within the assay. To quantify the absolute abundance of each unique TCRbeta CDR3 rearrangement, sequence reads were collapsed and filtered. For each sample, productive Simpson clonality was calculated as the square root of Simpson's diversity index over productive rearrangements. In its TCRdb copy, this immuneACCESS table keeps in-frame sequences only and misses some clones. Where compared with another copy, unresolved V genes explain less than half of these, and the others have no known cause. V, J and clone size are those of that table, while D and trimming were read from the DNA. This sample comprises 150,000 to 200,000 clones, about 85% of them detected only once. Of the sample, around 9.5% falls within the top ten clones.

V drops 0 bases and J drops 1 base, leaving 15 bases in between. Reading from cysteine to phenylalanine, the CDR3 counts 17 amino acids. CDR3 DNA is the only sequence kept; it has 51 bases, read in frame from the first base. As encoded in the germline V gene, CDR1 is SGHDT while CDR2 is YYEEEE. Each collaborating institution followed its own protocols to collect whole blood in K2EDTA tubes. Collaborator samples were shipped for TCRbeta analysis as frozen whole blood, isolated PBMCs, or DNA extracted from either sample type. Sequenced: peripheral blood. This receptor was obtained from a woman aged 80 or over with acute or convalescent COVID-19. The rearrangement joined TRBV5-6 to TRBJ2-3; TRBD1 is a possible D gene, resting on 5 matching bases. The DNA is as follows: TGTGCCAGCAGCTTGGCGGGTCAGGGTAGGGGCACAGATACGCAGTATTTT. Translated, this is CASSLAGQGRGTDTQYF.